One sample yielded the 13 T cell receptor beta chains listed below, sequenced in a study of blood T cell repertoires in COVID-19. Repertoires were generated with immunoSEQ multiplex PCR, while TCRdb's copy carries only in-frame clones and drops some. This sample carries about 100,000 clones, about 80% of them seen once, and the ten largest clones take 2.5% to 4%. The specimen sequenced was peripheral blood. The receptors originated from a woman at least 80 years old with active or convalescent COVID-19.

This chain links TRBV6-5 with TRBJ1-1; D is perhaps TRBD1 (6 bases). With 8 bases removed from V and 1 base from J, the gap between germline ends came to 14 bases. Germline CDR1 reads MNHEY; CDR2 reads SVGAGI. The CDR3 has 14 amino acids. CDR3 in DNA: TGTGCCAGCCGAGGGGGTGGGAAGAACACTGAAGCTTTCTTT. Protein product: CASRGGGKNTEAFF.

The CDR3 region is CASTPWRVAGGQETQYF. CDR3 in DNA: TGTGCCAGCACCCCCTGGAGGGTAGCGGGGGGGCAAGAGACCCAGTACTTC. The V gene is TRBV7-8, the J gene TRBJ2-5, with TRBD2 matching over 11 bases. The length of the CDR3 is 17 residues. The junction had 12 bases not matched to a gene; V was cut back by 7 bases and J by 2 bases. Germline loops: CDR1 SGHVS, CDR2 FQNEAQ.

The gene calls are TRBV9 and TRBJ2-5; 8 bases match TRBD2. J was trimmed by 4 bases and V by 7 bases; bases with no gene match: 9. Germline CDR1 and CDR2: SGDLS and YYNGEE. The CDR3 is 14 amino acids. The CDR3 protein is CASGEAGAGETQYF. The CDR3 DNA reads TGTGCCAGCGGGGAAGCGGGAGCGGGAGAGACCCAGTACTTC.

The chain employs TRBV28 and TRBJ2-5; D might be TRBD2 (7 bases). V lost 2 bases and J lost 1, with 17 bases in between. The CDR3 is made up of 17 amino acids. Germline CDR1 reads MDHEN; CDR2 reads SYDVKM. This chain's CDR3 is CASSLILGGGLQETQYF. In nucleotides, the CDR3 is TGTGCCAGCAGTTTAATTCTCGGCGGGGGCCTCCAAGAGACCCAGTACTTC.

This clone was seen only a few times. V and J are TRBV5-1 and TRBJ2-7; no firm D call. Deletions cut 0 bases from V and 7 bases from J, with 17 bases between. Per the germline V gene, CDR1 is SGHRS and CDR2 is YFSETQ. The length of the CDR3 is 15 residues. CDR3 residues: CASSLGDNLLREQYF. The CDR3 nucleotides are TGCGCCAGCAGCTTGGGTGACAACCTATTAAGGGAGCAGTACTTC.

This clone was picked up a small number of times. The rearrangement joins TRBV3-1 (or the pseudogene TRBV3-2) to TRBJ2-7; no clear D gene. Trimming took off 0 bases at V and 6 bases at J, with 12 bases between the two ends. Germline-derived CDR1 and CDR2 are LGHDT and YNNKEL (reference sequence). The CDR3 contains 14 residues. In DNA form, the CDR3 reads TGTGCCAGCAGCCAAGATGGGCGCTTAGGCGAGCAGTACTTC. Protein product: CASSQDGRLGEQYF.

J is TRBJ1-2 and V is TRBV27, with TRBD1 matching over 12 bases. After removal of 4 bases from V and 4 bases from J, the junction contained 10 bases not matched to a gene. Germline CDR1 MNHEY, CDR2 SMNVEV (reference sequence). This CDR3 comprises 17 residues. CDR3 bases: TGTGCCAGCAGTTCGAGGGACAGGGGGCTCGGGGGCTATGGCTACACCTTC. It translates to CASSSRDRGLGGYGYTF.

The V gene is TRBV11-3, the J gene TRBJ2-7; 8 bases fit TRBD2. Unmatched junction bases numbered 2, after V lost 5 bases and J lost 5 bases. Germline CDR1 reads SGHNT; CDR2 reads YENEEA. This CDR3 has 12 residues. As DNA, the CDR3 is TGTGCCAGCAGCCGGGGGGGCCACGAGCAGTACTTC. As protein: CASSRGGHEQYF.

The chain couples TRBV12-3 or TRBV12-4 to TRBJ1-2, with D tentatively TRBD1 (6 bases). CDR3 length equals 13 residues. The V gene lost 3 bases and the J gene lost 3 bases, with 8 bases spanning the gap. This CDR3 reads CASSFGGDYGYTF. The CDR3, as DNA: TGTGCCAGCAGTTTTGGGGGCGACTATGGCTACACCTTC.

The chain recombines TRBV4-2 with TRBJ2-1; TRBD2 matches at 9 bases. This CDR3 comprises 17 residues. V shed 0 bases, J shed 7 bases, and the junction held 10 bases outside the gene matches. Germline values: CDR1 LGHNA, CDR2 YNFKEQ. The CDR3 region is CASSQDPASGAGNEQFF. The CDR3 DNA sequence: TGTGCCAGCAGCCAAGATCCTGCTAGCGGGGCGGGGAATGAGCAGTTCTTC.

The V gene is TRBV11-1, the J gene TRBJ1-1, with D maybe TRBD1 (5 bases). CDR1 is SGHAT and CDR2 is FQDESV in the germline V gene (reference sequence). This CDR3 has 11 amino acids. V lost 4 bases, J lost 10 bases, and 10 bases lay in between. CDR3 amino acids: CASSSGGGAFF. The CDR3 DNA reads TGTGCCAGCAGCTCCGGGGGTGGAGCTTTCTTT.

V is TRBV7-3 and J is TRBJ1-1, with 8 positions matching TRBD1. V was clipped by 5 bases and J by 3 bases; unmatched bases: 8. CDR3 length: 15 residues. Germline CDR1 and CDR2: SGHTA and FQGTGA. CDR3 DNA sequence: TGTGCCAGCAGCCTGACAGGGGCATGGCACACTGAAGCTTTCTTT. This translates into CASSLTGAWHTEAFF.

The V and J genes are TRBV18 and TRBJ1-5; D is possibly TRBD1 (5 bases). CDR1 is KGHSH and CDR2 is LQKENI in the germline V gene. This CDR3 comprises 15 residues. The V gene lost 3 bases and the J gene lost 6 bases, with 15 bases spanning the gap. The CDR3 DNA reads as TGTGCCAGCTCACCCACAACGGGGGTCGGTCAGCCCCAGCATTTT. Translating gives CASSPTTGVGQPQHF.